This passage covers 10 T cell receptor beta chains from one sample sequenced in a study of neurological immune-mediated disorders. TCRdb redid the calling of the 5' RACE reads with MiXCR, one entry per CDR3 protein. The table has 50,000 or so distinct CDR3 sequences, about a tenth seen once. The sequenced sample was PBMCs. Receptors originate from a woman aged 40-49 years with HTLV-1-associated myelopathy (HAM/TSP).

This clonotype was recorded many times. CDR3 DNA sequence: TGTGCCACCAGCCCCGCGGGGGCCCCTCGTGAGCAGTTCTTC. Translating gives CATSPAGAPREQFF. The chain has TRBV24-1 and TRBJ2-1, with a tentative D call TRBD2 (7 bases). Germline V gene sequence: CDR1 KGHDR, CDR2 SFDVKD. Trimming took 7 bases from V and 9 from J, leaving 18 bases between them. This CDR3 comprises 14 residues.

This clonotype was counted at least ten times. The CDR3 region has the DNA TGTGCCAGCAGCCCTGGGGGACTAGAAAACAATGAGCAGTTCTTC. This sequence encodes CASSPGGLENNEQFF. The chain is built from TRBV11-3 and TRBJ2-1; 8 bases fit TRBD2. The germline V gene encodes CDR1 SGHNT and CDR2 YENEEA. J lost 5 bases, V lost 5 bases, and 8 bases had no gene match. The CDR3 has 15 amino acids. Complete variable domain (other parts from reference TRBV11-3 and TRBJ2-1): EAGVVQSPRYKIIEKKQPVAFWCNPISGHNTLYWYLQNLGQGPELLIRYENEEAVDDSQLPKDRFSAERLKGVDSTLKIQPAELGDSAVYLCASSPGGLENNEQFFGPGTRLTVL.

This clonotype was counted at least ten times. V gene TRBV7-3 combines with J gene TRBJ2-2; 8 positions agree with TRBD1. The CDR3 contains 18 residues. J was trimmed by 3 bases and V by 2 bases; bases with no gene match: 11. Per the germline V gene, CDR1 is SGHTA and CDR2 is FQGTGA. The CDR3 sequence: CASSLESPRGHYTGELFF. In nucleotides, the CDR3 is TGTGCCAGCAGCTTAGAAAGCCCCAGGGGGCATTACACCGGGGAGCTGTTTTTT.

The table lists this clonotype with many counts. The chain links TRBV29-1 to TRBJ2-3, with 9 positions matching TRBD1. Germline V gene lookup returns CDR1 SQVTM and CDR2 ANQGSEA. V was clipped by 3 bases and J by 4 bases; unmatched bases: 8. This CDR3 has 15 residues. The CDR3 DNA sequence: TGCAGCGTTGAGGCGGACAGGGGTTTACCAGATACGCAGTATTTT. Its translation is CSVEADRGLPDTQYF.

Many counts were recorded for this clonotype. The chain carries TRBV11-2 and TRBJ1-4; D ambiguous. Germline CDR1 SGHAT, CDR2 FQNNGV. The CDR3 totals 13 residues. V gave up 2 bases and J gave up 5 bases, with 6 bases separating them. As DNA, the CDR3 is TGTGCCAGCAGCTTAAGACACAATGAAAAACTGTTTTTT. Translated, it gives CASSLRHNEKLFF.

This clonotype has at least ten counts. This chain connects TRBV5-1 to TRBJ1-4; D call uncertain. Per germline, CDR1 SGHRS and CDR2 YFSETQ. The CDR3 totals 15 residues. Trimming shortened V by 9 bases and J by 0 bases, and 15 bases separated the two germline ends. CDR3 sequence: CATAVGPATNEKLFF. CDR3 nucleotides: TGCGCCACCGCGGTAGGGCCGGCAACTAATGAAAAACTGTTTTTT.

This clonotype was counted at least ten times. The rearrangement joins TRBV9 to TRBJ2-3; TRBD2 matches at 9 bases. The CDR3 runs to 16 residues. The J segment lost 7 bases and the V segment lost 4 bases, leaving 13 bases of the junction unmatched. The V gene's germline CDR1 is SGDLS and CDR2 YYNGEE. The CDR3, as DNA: TGTGCCAGCAGCCCCAGAGGGTCTAGCGGGGACCATACGCAGTATTTT. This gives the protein CASSPRGSSGDHTQYF.

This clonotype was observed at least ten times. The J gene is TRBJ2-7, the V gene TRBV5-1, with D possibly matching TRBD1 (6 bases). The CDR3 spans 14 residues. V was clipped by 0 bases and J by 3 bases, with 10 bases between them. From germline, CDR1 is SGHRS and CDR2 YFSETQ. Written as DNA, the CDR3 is TGCGCCAGCAGCTTGGAGGGACACAGCTACGAGCAGTACTTC. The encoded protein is CASSLEGHSYEQYF. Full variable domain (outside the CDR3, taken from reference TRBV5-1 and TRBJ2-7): KAGVTQTPRYLIKTRGQQVTLSCSPISGHRSVSWYQQTPGQGLQFLFEYFSETQRNKGNFPGRFSGRQFSNSRSEMNVSTLELGDSALYLCASSLEGHSYEQYFGPGTRLTVT.

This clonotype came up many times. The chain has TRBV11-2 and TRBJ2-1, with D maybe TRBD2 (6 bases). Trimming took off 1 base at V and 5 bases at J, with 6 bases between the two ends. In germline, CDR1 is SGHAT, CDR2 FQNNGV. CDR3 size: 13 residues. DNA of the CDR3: TGTGCCAGCAGCTTAGGACTAGACAATGAGCAGTTCTTC. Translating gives CASSLGLDNEQFF.

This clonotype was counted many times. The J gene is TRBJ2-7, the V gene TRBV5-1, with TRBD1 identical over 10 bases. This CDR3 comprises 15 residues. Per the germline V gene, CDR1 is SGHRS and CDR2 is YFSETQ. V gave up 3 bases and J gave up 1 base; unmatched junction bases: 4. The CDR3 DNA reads TGCGCCAGCAGCTGGGGACAGGGGAGGTCCTACGAGCAGTACTTC. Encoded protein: CASSWGQGRSYEQYF. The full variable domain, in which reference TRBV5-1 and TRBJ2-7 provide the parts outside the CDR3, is KAGVTQTPRYLIKTRGQQVTLSCSPISGHRSVSWYQQTPGQGLQFLFEYFSETQRNKGNFPGRFSGRQFSNSRSEMNVSTLELGDSALYLCASSWGQGRSYEQYFGPGTRLTVT.